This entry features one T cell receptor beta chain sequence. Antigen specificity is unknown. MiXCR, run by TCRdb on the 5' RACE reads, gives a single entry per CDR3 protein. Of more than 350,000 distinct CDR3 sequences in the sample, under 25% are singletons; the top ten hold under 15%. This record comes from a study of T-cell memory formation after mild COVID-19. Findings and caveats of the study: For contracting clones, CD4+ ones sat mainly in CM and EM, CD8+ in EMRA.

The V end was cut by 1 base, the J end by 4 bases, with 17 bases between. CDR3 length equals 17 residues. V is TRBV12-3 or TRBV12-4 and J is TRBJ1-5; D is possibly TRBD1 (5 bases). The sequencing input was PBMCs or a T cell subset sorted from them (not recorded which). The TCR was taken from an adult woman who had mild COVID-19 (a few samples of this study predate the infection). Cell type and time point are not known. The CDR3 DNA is TGTGCCAGCAGTTTAGATTGGGGGACGGGGGGTAATCAGCCCCAGCATTTT. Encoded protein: CASSLDWGTGGNQPQHF.